A single sample gave rise to the 24 T cell receptor beta chains below, sequenced in a study of OX40 agonist ivuxolimab in advanced cancers. TCRdb's table, derived via immunoSEQ multiplex PCR, lists solely in-frame clones and lacks some. The table shows 95,000 to 150,000 clones, with 93% occurring only once. This sample comprised CD4+ or CD8+ T cells sorted from blood, obtained in a trial of the OX40 agonist ivuxolimab. The source of these receptors is an adult with an advanced solid tumor such as melanoma, head and neck, liver or kidney cancer.

The rearrangement uses TRBV2 and TRBJ1-3, with unresolved D. Germline V gene sequence: CDR1 SNHLY, CDR2 FYNNEI. Trimming shortened V by 5 bases and J by 7 bases, and 21 bases separated the two germline ends. The CDR3 is made up of 16 amino acids. The CDR3 is CASSREGSRGLNTIYF. The CDR3 DNA reads as TGTGCCAGCAGTAGGGAGGGCAGTCGAGGGTTGAACACCATATATTTT.

V is TRBV6-1 and J is TRBJ2-7; tentatively, D is TRBD1 or TRBD2 (5 bases each). The CDR3 has 15 amino acids. V lost 5 bases and J 5 bases, leaving 19 bases between the germline ends. CDR1 is MNHNS, CDR2 SASEGT, per germline. This CDR3 reads CASSFTQTRGDEQYF. The DNA for the CDR3 is TGTGCCAGCAGTTTCACCCAAACGAGGGGAGACGAGCAGTACTTC.

The chain has TRBV4-3 and TRBJ1-4; TRBD1 might be the D (5 bases). The V end lost 4 bases, the J end lost 5 bases, and 11 bases lay between the germline ends. The CDR3 runs 14 residues. The germline V gene has CDR1 LGHNA and CDR2 YSLEER. In DNA, the CDR3 is TGCGCCAGCAGCCGACAGAGTCGGAATGAAAAACTGTTTTTT. Protein: CASSRQSRNEKLFF.

This clone was observed once. The chain combines TRBV28 with TRBJ1-4, with D possibly being TRBD1 (6 bases). Germline CDR1 and CDR2: MDHEN and SYDVKM. Trimming took 1 base from V and 7 from J, leaving 19 bases between them. The CDR3 consists of 17 residues. The CDR3 DNA reads TGTGCCAGCAGTTTATCATTTGGGGGGCAGGCGGGTGAAAAACTGTTTTTT. Translation: CASSLSFGGQAGEKLFF.

This sequence joins TRBV11-2 and TRBJ2-5; TRBD2 is a possible D gene (6 bases). Deletions cut 5 bases from V and 5 bases from J, with 27 bases between. Germline V gene data show CDR1 as SGHAT and CDR2 as FQNNGV. The CDR3 totals 18 residues. The DNA for the CDR3 is TGTGCCAGCAGCAGCCCCTATACTAGGTCGGGGGTTAAGGAGACCCAGTACTTC. Its translation is CASSSPYTRSGVKETQYF.

This chain links TRBV11-3 with TRBJ2-3, with D possibly matching TRBD2 (5 bases). The CDR3 consists of 14 residues. Trimming removed 0 bases from V and 6 bases from J, with 10 bases in between. Germline CDR1 and CDR2: SGHNT and YENEEA. CDR3 protein: CASSLDLRGDTQYF. CDR3 DNA sequence: TGTGCCAGCAGCTTAGATCTAAGAGGGGATACGCAGTATTTT.

In this sample, this clone turned up a few times. This chain connects TRBV14 to TRBJ2-1, with TRBD2 identical over 7 bases. The CDR3 spans 16 residues. Germline assignment: CDR1 SGHDN and CDR2 FVKESK. The ends lost 4 bases at V and 4 bases at J; junction bases unmatched: 10. DNA of the CDR3: TGTGCCAGCAGCCGTAGCGGGCGCGAGAAGTACAATGAGCAGTTCTTC. This codes for CASSRSGREKYNEQFF.

The rearrangement uses TRBV6-6 and TRBJ2-2, with TRBD1 matching over 8 bases. The V gene end was trimmed by 5 bases and the J gene end by 5 bases; junction bases not matched to a gene: 10. This CDR3 is 16 amino acids long. Germline CDR1 MNHNY, CDR2 SVGAGI (reference sequence). The CDR3 nucleotides read TGTGCCAGCAGTACTACCGACAGGGGATTGACCGGGGAGCTGTTTTTT. This translates into CASSTTDRGLTGELFF.

The rearrangement joins TRBV2 to TRBJ2-5; D might be TRBD2 (5 bases). The CDR3 runs to 14 residues. Germline values: CDR1 SNHLY, CDR2 FYNNEI. Trimming cost V 7 bases and J 3 bases, with 15 bases left between them. The CDR3 coding sequence is TGTGCCAGCACCGTCTTCGGGATAGAAGAGACCCAGTACTTC. The encoded protein is CASTVFGIEETQYF.

The V call is TRBV7-3, the J call TRBJ2-1, with 7 bases lining up with TRBD1. The CDR3 is made up of 16 amino acids. CDR1 SGHTA and CDR2 FQGTGA come from the germline V gene. Trimming at V came to 4 bases and at J to 6 bases, leaving 12 bases not matched to a gene. The chain's CDR3 is CASSSNRQGDSNEQFF. The CDR3 coding sequence is TGTGCCAGCAGCTCAAATAGACAGGGAGATTCCAATGAGCAGTTCTTC.

This chain connects TRBV5-5 to TRBJ1-1; no reliable D call. CDR3 length equals 15 residues. The V end was cut by 6 bases, the J end by 0 bases, with 15 bases between. Germline V gene data show CDR1 as SGHKS and CDR2 as YYEKEE (reference sequence). In nucleotides, the CDR3 is TGTGCCAGCACCTGGGAGCGATCCATGAACACTGAAGCTTTCTTT. Translating it yields CASTWERSMNTEAFF.

V is TRBV14 and J is TRBJ2-3; D not resolved. Germline CDR1 and CDR2: SGHDN and FVKESK. The CDR3 has 15 amino acids. Between the trimmed V and J ends, which lost 3 bases and 2 bases, there was a span of 12 bases. CDR3 sequence: CASSQAAPTTDTQYF. As DNA, the CDR3 is TGTGCCAGCAGCCAGGCAGCCCCCACCACAGATACGCAGTATTTT.

This chain links TRBV5-1 with TRBJ2-5, with D perhaps TRBD1 (5 bases). Trimming removed 4 bases from V and 5 bases from J, with 9 bases in between. The germline CDR1 and CDR2 sequences are SGHRS and YFSETQ. There are 12 residues in the CDR3. CDR3 loop: CASSPTEETQYF. CDR3 nucleotides: TGCGCCAGCAGCCCGACAGAGGAGACCCAGTACTTC. The whole variable domain, remainder taken from reference TRBV5-1 and TRBJ2-5, is KAGVTQTPRYLIKTRGQQVTLSCSPISGHRSVSWYQQTPGQGLQFLFEYFSETQRNKGNFPGRFSGRQFSNSRSEMNVSTLELGDSALYLCASSPTEETQYFGPGTRLLVL.

V and J are TRBV7-2 and TRBJ2-7; 14 bases fit TRBD2. This CDR3 is 16 amino acids long. V shed 5 bases, J shed 5 bases, and the junction held 8 bases outside the gene matches. Per germline, CDR1 SGHTA and CDR2 FQGNSA. The CDR3 DNA is TGTGCCAGCAGCCCCGGGACTAGCGGGAGAGGAGACGAGCAGTACTTC. Translated, it gives CASSPGTSGRGDEQYF.

The chain combines TRBV27 with TRBJ2-3, with 11 bases that match TRBD1. V shed 3 bases and J 5 bases; nucleotides not matched to a gene: 4. The CDR3 runs to 15 residues. Germline V gene lookup returns CDR1 MNHEY and CDR2 SMNVEV (reference sequence). CDR3 coding DNA: TGTGCCAGCAGTTTCCGGACAGGGGGCATAGATACGCAGTATTTT. Its protein is CASSFRTGGIDTQYF.

This clone was recorded once. In DNA form, the CDR3 reads TGTGCCAGCAGCTCGGATAGGACTAGCGGGTTTTACGAGCAGTACTTC. It is translated as CASSSDRTSGFYEQYF. The chain uses TRBV5-5 and TRBJ2-7; 11 bases fit TRBD2. The V gene end was trimmed by 3 bases and the J gene end by 4 bases; junction bases not matched to a gene: 9. The germline V gene has CDR1 SGHKS and CDR2 YYEKEE (reference sequence). The CDR3 sequence is 16 residues long.

The chain couples TRBV28 to TRBJ2-7; D not certain. Germline V lookup: CDR1 MDHEN, CDR2 SYDVKM. V was clipped by 6 bases and J by 2 bases, with 14 bases between them. The CDR3 has 14 amino acids. The CDR3 here is CASSPPGPPYEQYF. CDR3 DNA sequence: TGTGCCAGCAGCCCCCCGGGTCCCCCCTACGAGCAGTACTTC.

This sequence joins TRBV4-3 and TRBJ2-1, with TRBD2 matching 7 bases. CDR1 and CDR2 from the germline V gene are LGHNA and YSLEER. V shed 4 bases, J shed 3 bases, and the junction held 12 bases outside the gene matches. This CDR3 is 17 amino acids long. DNA of the CDR3: TGCGCCAGCAGCCGGGATGGGAGGCTAGCGGTCTACAATGAGCAGTTCTTC. This codes for CASSRDGRLAVYNEQFF.

This chain links TRBV15 with TRBJ1-1; D remains ambiguous. The CDR3 sequence is 14 residues long. From germline, CDR1 is LNHNV and CDR2 YYDKDF (reference sequence). With 4 bases removed from V and 12 bases from J, the gap between germline ends came to 21 bases. CDR3 sequence: CATSNDLPPKRSFF. CDR3 nucleotides: TGTGCCACCAGCAACGACTTGCCTCCTAAGAGGTCTTTCTTT.

The J gene is TRBJ2-5, the V gene TRBV7-3; the D gene is possibly TRBD1 (5 bases). Judging by the DNA end, TRBJ2-7 fits better; the J call may be wrong. CDR3 length: 17 residues. Germline V gives CDR1 SGHTA, CDR2 FQGTGA. CDR3: CASSLNGGRVQVYEQYF. The CDR3 DNA is TGTGCCAGCAGCTTAAACGGCGGTAGAGTACAGGTTTACGAGCAGTACTTC.

V is TRBV11-2 and J is TRBJ2-7; the match to TRBD1 covers 9 bases. Trimming at V came to 3 bases and at J to 4 bases, leaving 4 bases not matched to a gene. The CDR3 has 14 residues. Germline CDR1 reads SGHAT; CDR2 reads FQNNGV. The CDR3 coding sequence is TGTGCCAGCAGCTTGGGACAGGGAGTTTACGAGCAGTACTTC. As protein: CASSLGQGVYEQYF.

The chain employs TRBV6-6 and TRBJ2-4, with 7 bases aligning to TRBD1. Germline V gene sequence: CDR1 MNHNY, CDR2 SVGAGI (reference sequence). The ends lost 7 bases at V and 7 bases at J; junction bases unmatched: 1. The CDR3 contains 11 residues. This chain's CDR3 is CASIQGNIQYF. CDR3 DNA: TGTGCCAGCATACAGGGGAACATTCAGTACTTC.

Only one count was recorded for this clone. Written as DNA, the CDR3 is TGTGCCAGCAGCTTATCTTATCAGTTCTCGGCTGAAGCTTTCTTT. Translation: CASSLSYQFSAEAFF. The chain carries TRBV7-3 and TRBJ1-1, with D hard to call. The CDR3 totals 15 residues. CDR1 and CDR2 (germline): SGHTA, FQGTGA. Trimming shortened V by 2 bases and J by 6 bases, and 16 bases separated the two germline ends. The complete variable domain, with remaining parts taken from reference TRBV7-3 and TRBJ1-1, reads GAGVSQTPSNKVTEKGKYVELRCDPISGHTALYWYRQSLGQGPEFLIYFQGTGAADDSGLPNDRFFAVRPEGSVSTLKIQRTERGDSAVYLCASSLSYQFSAEAFFGQGTRLTVV.

The chain is built from TRBV19 and TRBJ1-5; D may be TRBD1 (5 bases). With 5 bases removed from V and 9 bases from J, the gap between germline ends came to 26 bases. This CDR3 comprises 17 residues. Germline CDR1 is LNHDA and CDR2 is SQIVND (reference sequence). CDR3 sequence reads: CASSPTGTGTRFRPQHF. The CDR3 DNA reads as TGTGCCAGTAGTCCTACGGGGACGGGGACTCGCTTTCGGCCCCAGCATTTT.